Sequencing of this TCR beta chain was carried out in a study of cytomegalovirus exposure and HLA in healthy donors. Method: immunoSEQ multiplex PCR; TCRdb's copy keeps in-frame clones and lacks some. The table includes tens of thousands of clones, around nine tenths detected once. This CDR3 spans 15 amino acids. The germline V gene encodes CDR1 LNHNV and CDR2 YYDKDF (reference sequence). The ends lost 2 bases at V and 4 bases at J; junction bases unmatched: 4. This clone was detected only a few times. This sequence was found in a woman aged 30 to 39 in good health and CMV-seronegative. The sequencing input was PBMCs. The rearrangement uses TRBV15 and TRBJ2-1; 8 nucleotides agree with TRBD2. CDR3 amino acids: CATSRRTSGYNEQFF. The CDR3 nucleotides read TGTGCCACCAGCAGACGAACTAGCGGATACAATGAGCAGTTCTTC.